These 5 T cell receptor beta chains share one sample of origin, sequenced in a study of blood T cells in healthy people across ages. For the second PCR, which ran for about 7 to 11 cycles, a sample-barcoded 5' primer and a J-beta primer mix were used. TCRdb recomputed calls from the 5' RACE reads with MiXCR, one row per CDR3 protein. There are some 1,800,000 distinct CDR3 sequences in the sample; 30% to 40% occur only once, and roughly 23% lies in the top ten. Sequencing used blood. These receptors all come from a human donor in good health.

The CDR3 DNA reads as TGCGCCAGCAGCCCTTATAATGGCTGCGAGCAGTACTTC. As protein: CASSPYNGCEQYF. V usage is TRBV4-1 and J usage is TRBJ2-7; D uncertain. V lost 4 bases and J lost 6, with 13 bases in between. CDR1 and CDR2 (germline): MGHRA, YSYEKL. The CDR3 is 13 amino acids.

This clonotype was counted a few times. The chain recombines TRBV24-1 with TRBJ2-3; D gene ambiguous. Germline V lookup: CDR1 KGHDR, CDR2 SFDVKD. The CDR3 runs 11 residues. V was trimmed by 6 bases and J by 9 bases, leaving 9 bases between them. The CDR3 DNA reads TGTGCCACCAGTCCGGGTGGCACGCAGTATTTT. Translation: CATSPGGTQYF.

This chain links TRBV20-1 with TRBJ2-7; TRBD1 agrees at 9 bases. J was trimmed by 2 bases and V by 2 bases; bases with no gene match: 13. The CDR3 has 17 amino acids. Looked up from germline, CDR1 is DFQATT and CDR2 is SNEGSKA (reference sequence). CDR3 bases: TGCAGTGCTAGAACATCTCCGGGGGACAGGGTAACCTACGAGCAGTACTTC. Translation: CSARTSPGDRVTYEQYF.

This clonotype was counted a few times. The rearrangement joins TRBV10-3 to TRBJ1-6; D uncertain. This CDR3 region has 14 residues. Trimming shortened V by 2 bases and J by 4 bases, and 6 bases separated the two germline ends. From germline, CDR1 is ENHRY and CDR2 SYGVKD. The CDR3 spells CAISEGPYNSPLHF. The CDR3 DNA reads TGTGCCATCAGTGAGGGACCGTATAATTCACCCCTCCACTTT.

The V call is TRBV5-1, the J call TRBJ1-2; D is perhaps TRBD1 (5 bases). The CDR3 is made up of 14 amino acids. Germline V gene sequence: CDR1 SGHRS, CDR2 YFSETQ. The V end was cut by 3 bases, the J end by 6 bases, with 15 bases between. For the CDR3, the DNA is TGCGCCAGCAGCTCCCCCGGGGGGTTGGATGGCTACACCTTC. This translates into CASSSPGGLDGYTF.